The 28 T cell receptor beta chains reported below all come from one sample, sequenced in a study of blood T cells in healthy people across ages. The authors ran a second PCR of roughly 6 to 11 cycles using a sample-barcoded 5' primer and a J-beta primer mix. TCRdb ran MiXCR on the 5' RACE reads and lists one entry per CDR3 protein. The data contain approximately 1.5 million distinct CDR3 sequences, approximately 42% of them singletons. The specimen was blood. These receptors were obtained from a woman aged 18-29 years in good health.

The chain is built from TRBV4-3 and TRBJ2-5, with TRBD2 as a possible D gene (6 bases). The DNA end favors TRBJ2-7, so the J call may be wrong. The CDR3 has 15 amino acids. Germline V CDR1 and CDR2: LGHNA, YSLEER. CDR3 amino acids: CASSQEFGLANEQYF. CDR3 DNA: TGCGCCAGCAGCCAAGAGTTCGGGCTAGCGAACGAGCAGTACTTC.

V is TRBV7-9 and J is TRBJ2-7; a possible D gene is TRBD1 (6 bases). Per the germline V gene, CDR1 is SEHNR and CDR2 is FQNEAQ (reference sequence). CDR3 length: 14 amino acids. Trimming removed 2 bases at V and 5 bases at J, with 13 bases between. In DNA, the CDR3 is TGTGCCAGCAGCTTAACCACAGGGTCCAACGAGCAGTACTTC. Protein sequence: CASSLTTGSNEQYF.

This clonotype occurred a few times. The chain employs TRBV7-2 and TRBJ1-1; D perhaps matches TRBD1 (5 bases). This CDR3 has 14 amino acids. Germline CDR1 and CDR2: SGHTA and FQGNSA. Between the trimmed V and J ends, which lost 2 bases and 6 bases, there was a span of 13 bases. The CDR3 protein is CASSLFPRAPEAFF. Written as DNA, the CDR3 is TGTGCCAGCAGCTTATTCCCCAGGGCCCCTGAAGCTTTCTTT. Drawing the rest from reference TRBV7-2 and TRBJ1-1, the complete variable domain is GAGVSQSPSNKVTEKGKDVELRCDPISGHTALYWYRQSLGQGLEFLIYFQGNSAPDKSGLPSDRFSAERTGGSVSTLTIQRTQQEDSAVYLCASSLFPRAPEAFFGQGTRLTVV.

This clonotype has a handful of counts. CDR3 amino acids: CASSQGATTPYEQYF. CDR3 coding DNA: TGTGCCAGCAGCCAAGGGGCTACGACCCCCTACGAGCAGTACTTC. The chain has TRBV3-1 and TRBJ2-7; D is unclear. CDR1 and CDR2 (germline): LGHDT, YNNKEL (reference sequence). This CDR3 contains 15 residues. V was shortened by 1 base and J by 2 bases, with 12 bases between the two germline ends.

CDR3: CASSAAWTELAKNVRYF. In nucleotides, the CDR3 is TGTGCCAGCAGCGCAGCTTGGACAGAGCTAGCCAAAAACGTTCGGTACTTC. V is TRBV7-9 and J is TRBJ2-4, with TRBD1 as a possible D gene (6 bases). The V gene's germline CDR1 is SEHNR and CDR2 FQNEAQ (reference sequence). Trimming cost V 5 bases and J 15 bases, with 32 bases left between them. The CDR3 has 17 residues.

This clonotype was observed a few times. The V and J genes are TRBV2 and TRBJ2-5, with D possibly being TRBD1 or TRBD2 (5 bases each). CDR1 is SNHLY, CDR2 FYNNEI, per germline. With 3 bases removed from V and 3 bases from J, the gap between germline ends came to 11 bases. This CDR3 has 14 amino acids. CDR3 in amino acids: CASSDRLGEETQYF. In nucleotides, the CDR3 is TGTGCCAGCAGTGACAGGTTGGGGGAAGAGACCCAGTACTTC. Variable domain in full (rest from reference TRBV2 and TRBJ2-5): EPEVTQTPSHQVTQMGQEVILRCVPISNHLYFYWYRQILGQKVEFLVSFYNNEISEKSEIFDDQFSVERPDGSNFTLKIRSTKLEDSAMYFCASSDRLGEETQYFGPGTRLLVL.

V is TRBV6-2 or TRBV6-3 and J is TRBJ2-7; weak D call: TRBD2 (6 bases). Germline CDR1 MNHEY, CDR2 SVGEGT. The CDR3 sequence is 13 residues long. Trimming removed 2 bases from V and 7 bases from J, with 12 bases in between. CDR3 sequence: CASSYAGPGEQYF. The CDR3 DNA reads as TGTGCCAGCAGTTACGCGGGGCCGGGGGAGCAGTACTTC.

V is TRBV12-3 or TRBV12-4 and J is TRBJ2-3, with 13 positions matching TRBD2. The junction had 4 bases not matched to a gene; V was cut back by 6 bases and J by 4 bases. The CDR3 is made up of 15 amino acids. CDR3 sequence reads: CASRLTSGGADTQYF. The CDR3 nucleotides read TGTGCCAGCAGGTTAACTAGCGGGGGGGCAGATACGCAGTATTTT.

This clonotype has only a few counts. This sequence joins TRBV6-5 and TRBJ1-5; no clear D. Trimming cost V 0 bases and J 5 bases, with 11 bases left between them. The CDR3 contains 15 residues. Germline V gene sequence: CDR1 MNHEY, CDR2 SVGAGI. For the CDR3, the DNA is TGTGCCAGCAGTTACTCGAGAAGCGGATATCAGCCCCAGCATTTT. This gives the protein CASSYSRSGYQPQHF.

V and J are TRBV7-2 and TRBJ2-3, with 7 bases lining up with TRBD1. Looked up from germline, CDR1 is SGHTA and CDR2 is FQGNSA. The CDR3 covers 15 residues. Germline trimming cut 1 base from V and 5 bases from J; bases unmatched to any gene: 6. CDR3 in DNA: TGTGCCAGCAGCTTAGTTACAGGGGTCGAAGATACGCAGTATTTT. Amino acids: CASSLVTGVEDTQYF.

The genes are TRBV6-5 and TRBJ2-5; maybe TRBD2 (7 bases). CDR1 and CDR2 (germline): MNHEY, SVGAGI. Trimming pared 6 bases from V and 5 bases from J, leaving 22 bases between. The CDR3 contains 16 residues. As DNA, the CDR3 is TGTGCCAGCAGACTCGTGGGGGAGGGGGTTCGCGAGACCCAGTACTTC. Its translation: CASRLVGEGVRETQYF.

This clonotype was recorded a few times. The genes are TRBV11-3 and TRBJ2-1; tentatively, D is TRBD2 (5 bases). CDR3 length: 16 residues. The V end lost 1 base, the J end lost 1 base, and 11 bases lay between the germline ends. Germline lookup yields CDR1 SGHNT and CDR2 YENEEA. DNA for the CDR3: TGTGCCAGCAGCTTAGCGGGTCGGGGATCCTACAATGAGCAGTTCTTC. It translates to CASSLAGRGSYNEQFF.

This clonotype has just a few counts. The chain is built from TRBV30 and TRBJ2-5; D is ambiguous. The J call is uncertain, as TRBJ2-7 better fits the DNA end. Germline V gene sequence: CDR1 GTSNPN, CDR2 SVGIG (reference sequence). The CDR3 contains 11 residues. CDR3 nucleotide sequence: TGTGCCTGGAGACTCCGCTACGAGCAGTACTTC. Residues: CAWRLRYEQYF.

This chain joins TRBV20-1 and TRBJ1-2, with 7 nucleotides matching TRBD1. Trimming removed 1 base from V and 7 bases from J; junction bases left unmatched: 12. Germline V gives CDR1 DFQATT, CDR2 SNEGSKA (reference sequence). This CDR3 contains 15 residues. This CDR3 is CSARGRRDRRSGYTF. CDR3 DNA: TGCAGTGCTAGAGGTAGGCGGGACAGACGTAGTGGCTACACCTTC.

The J gene is TRBJ2-6, the V gene TRBV19, with TRBD1 matching over 10 bases. The germline V gene has CDR1 LNHDA and CDR2 SQIVND (reference sequence). V shed 4 bases and J 2 bases; nucleotides not matched to a gene: 2. The CDR3 totals 16 residues. The CDR3 DNA reads TGTGCCAGTAGTACCGGGACAGGGGCTGGGGCCAACGTCCTGACTTTC. This codes for CASSTGTGAGANVLTF.

This chain links TRBV3-1 with TRBJ2-7, with D tentatively TRBD1 (5 bases). The assigned J gene may be wrong: the sequence end matches TRBJ2-5 better. Germline-derived CDR1 and CDR2 are LGHDT and YNNKEL (reference sequence). The CDR3 runs to 13 residues. The CDR3 DNA reads TGTGCCAGCGGACAAAATGGTGTAGAGACCCAGTACTTC. It specifies CASGQNGVETQYF.

J is TRBJ2-1 and V is TRBV2; a weak D match, TRBD1 (5 bases). Trimming stripped 2 bases from V and 13 bases from J, with 12 bases between. Germline V lookup: CDR1 SNHLY, CDR2 FYNNEI. The length of the CDR3 is 12 residues. The DNA of the CDR3 is TGTGCCAGCAGTGAAAGTTCAGGGTATCAGTTCTTC. Protein product: CASSESSGYQFF.

The chain uses TRBV18 and TRBJ1-1, with a weak D call TRBD1 (5 bases). Per the germline V gene, CDR1 is KGHSH and CDR2 is LQKENI. V was cut by 6 bases and J by 4 bases, with 12 bases left in between. The CDR3 is made up of 13 amino acids. The CDR3 here is CASSATGPTEAFF. The CDR3 nucleotides are TGTGCCAGCTCCGCAACAGGTCCCACTGAAGCTTTCTTT.

This clonotype appeared a few times. The chain couples TRBV20-1 to TRBJ2-5, with TRBD2 identical over 8 bases. The last part of the DNA fits TRBJ2-7 better; the J call may be wrong. Germline CDR1 and CDR2: DFQATT and SNEGSKA (reference sequence). The CDR3 runs 11 residues. CDR3 DNA sequence: TGCAGTGCTAGCGGGAGGGACGAGCAGTACTTC. It translates to CSASGRDEQYF.

This clonotype was seen a handful of times. The chain combines TRBV2 with TRBJ2-3; 7 bases agree with TRBD2. Germline CDR1 and CDR2: SNHLY and FYNNEI. Losses at the gene ends were 3 bases for V and 1 base for J; bases not matched to a gene: 13. The CDR3 has 18 amino acids. The CDR3 loop reads CASSDKSSLAAGTDTQYF. As DNA, the CDR3 is TGTGCCAGCAGTGACAAATCCTCGCTAGCGGCGGGCACAGATACGCAGTATTTT.

This clonotype has just a few counts. The chain links TRBV7-6 to TRBJ2-7, with D possibly being TRBD2 (6 bases). The CDR3 is made up of 14 amino acids. Germline V gene data show CDR1 as SGHVS and CDR2 as FNYEAQ. V was cut by 5 bases and J by 4 bases, with 15 bases left in between. In nucleotides, the CDR3 is TGTGCCAGCAGCGTAGGAGGAGGGAAATACGAGCAGTACTTC. Translation: CASSVGGGKYEQYF.

The chain couples TRBV29-1 to TRBJ2-1, with a tentative D call TRBD2 (5 bases). This CDR3 is built from 16 residues. From germline, CDR1 is SQVTM and CDR2 ANQGSEA. Trimming took off 6 bases at V and 0 bases at J, with 18 bases between the two ends. CDR3 bases: TGCAGCGTGATTCGGGATTTGGGGAGCTCCTACAATGAGCAGTTCTTC. Its translation: CSVIRDLGSSYNEQFF.

The V and J genes are TRBV29-1 and TRBJ2-2, with D perhaps TRBD2 (5 bases). With 7 bases removed from V and 3 bases from J, the gap between germline ends came to 6 bases. CDR3 length: 11 residues. CDR1 and CDR2 from the germline V gene are SQVTM and ANQGSEA. Here the CDR3 DNA reads TGCAGCGCCGGGGACACCGGGGAGCTGTTTTTT. This encodes CSAGDTGELFF.

This clonotype was detected only once. V is TRBV15 and J is TRBJ1-1; a possible D gene is TRBD1 (6 bases). This CDR3 has 15 residues. The V gene's germline CDR1 is LNHNV and CDR2 YYDKDF (reference sequence). The V and J ends lost 0 bases and 5 bases respectively, with 13 bases between them. Here the CDR3 reads CATSRDSGGWTEAFF. Written as DNA, the CDR3 is TGTGCCACCAGCAGAGATTCGGGGGGCTGGACTGAAGCTTTCTTT.

V gene TRBV27 combines with J gene TRBJ2-4, with a possible D match to TRBD2 (7 bases). The DNA end is more similar to TRBJ2-7, so the J call may be wrong. Germline CDR1 reads MNHEY; CDR2 reads SMNVEV (reference sequence). The CDR3 covers 13 residues. The CDR3 protein is CASSVWGGDEQYF. The DNA for the CDR3 is TGTGCCAGCAGTGTGTGGGGGGGCGACGAGCAGTACTTC.

This clonotype was seen a few times. The J gene is TRBJ2-1, the V gene TRBV3-1, with 9 bases fitting TRBD2. CDR1 and CDR2 (germline): LGHDT, YNNKEL (reference sequence). J gave up 3 bases and V 4 bases, and 10 bases lay outside the gene matches. The CDR3 totals 17 residues. CDR3 residues: CASSPGTSPLGYNEQFF. The CDR3 DNA reads TGTGCCAGCAGCCCCGGGACTAGCCCGCTTGGCTACAATGAGCAGTTCTTC.

This clonotype has just a few counts. This rearrangement joins TRBV29-1 to TRBJ1-4; 10 nucleotides match TRBD1. The CDR3 sequence is 15 residues long. V was clipped by 4 bases and J by 8 bases; unmatched bases: 10. Germline V gene sequence: CDR1 SQVTM, CDR2 ANQGSEA. CDR3 nucleotides: TGCAGCGTTGTGGGACAGGGGAGGTTTGGCGAAAAACTGTTTTTT. As protein: CSVVGQGRFGEKLFF.

V gene TRBV29-1 combines with J gene TRBJ2-3, with D perhaps matching TRBD1 (6 bases). V lost 1 base and J lost 4, with 21 bases in between. The CDR3 is 17 residues long. The germline gives CDR1 SQVTM, CDR2 ANQGSEA. The CDR3 DNA is TGCAGCGTTGAAGGGGGAGTGGGGGCCGGGTTTTCAGATACGCAGTATTTT. Amino acid sequence: CSVEGGVGAGFSDTQYF.